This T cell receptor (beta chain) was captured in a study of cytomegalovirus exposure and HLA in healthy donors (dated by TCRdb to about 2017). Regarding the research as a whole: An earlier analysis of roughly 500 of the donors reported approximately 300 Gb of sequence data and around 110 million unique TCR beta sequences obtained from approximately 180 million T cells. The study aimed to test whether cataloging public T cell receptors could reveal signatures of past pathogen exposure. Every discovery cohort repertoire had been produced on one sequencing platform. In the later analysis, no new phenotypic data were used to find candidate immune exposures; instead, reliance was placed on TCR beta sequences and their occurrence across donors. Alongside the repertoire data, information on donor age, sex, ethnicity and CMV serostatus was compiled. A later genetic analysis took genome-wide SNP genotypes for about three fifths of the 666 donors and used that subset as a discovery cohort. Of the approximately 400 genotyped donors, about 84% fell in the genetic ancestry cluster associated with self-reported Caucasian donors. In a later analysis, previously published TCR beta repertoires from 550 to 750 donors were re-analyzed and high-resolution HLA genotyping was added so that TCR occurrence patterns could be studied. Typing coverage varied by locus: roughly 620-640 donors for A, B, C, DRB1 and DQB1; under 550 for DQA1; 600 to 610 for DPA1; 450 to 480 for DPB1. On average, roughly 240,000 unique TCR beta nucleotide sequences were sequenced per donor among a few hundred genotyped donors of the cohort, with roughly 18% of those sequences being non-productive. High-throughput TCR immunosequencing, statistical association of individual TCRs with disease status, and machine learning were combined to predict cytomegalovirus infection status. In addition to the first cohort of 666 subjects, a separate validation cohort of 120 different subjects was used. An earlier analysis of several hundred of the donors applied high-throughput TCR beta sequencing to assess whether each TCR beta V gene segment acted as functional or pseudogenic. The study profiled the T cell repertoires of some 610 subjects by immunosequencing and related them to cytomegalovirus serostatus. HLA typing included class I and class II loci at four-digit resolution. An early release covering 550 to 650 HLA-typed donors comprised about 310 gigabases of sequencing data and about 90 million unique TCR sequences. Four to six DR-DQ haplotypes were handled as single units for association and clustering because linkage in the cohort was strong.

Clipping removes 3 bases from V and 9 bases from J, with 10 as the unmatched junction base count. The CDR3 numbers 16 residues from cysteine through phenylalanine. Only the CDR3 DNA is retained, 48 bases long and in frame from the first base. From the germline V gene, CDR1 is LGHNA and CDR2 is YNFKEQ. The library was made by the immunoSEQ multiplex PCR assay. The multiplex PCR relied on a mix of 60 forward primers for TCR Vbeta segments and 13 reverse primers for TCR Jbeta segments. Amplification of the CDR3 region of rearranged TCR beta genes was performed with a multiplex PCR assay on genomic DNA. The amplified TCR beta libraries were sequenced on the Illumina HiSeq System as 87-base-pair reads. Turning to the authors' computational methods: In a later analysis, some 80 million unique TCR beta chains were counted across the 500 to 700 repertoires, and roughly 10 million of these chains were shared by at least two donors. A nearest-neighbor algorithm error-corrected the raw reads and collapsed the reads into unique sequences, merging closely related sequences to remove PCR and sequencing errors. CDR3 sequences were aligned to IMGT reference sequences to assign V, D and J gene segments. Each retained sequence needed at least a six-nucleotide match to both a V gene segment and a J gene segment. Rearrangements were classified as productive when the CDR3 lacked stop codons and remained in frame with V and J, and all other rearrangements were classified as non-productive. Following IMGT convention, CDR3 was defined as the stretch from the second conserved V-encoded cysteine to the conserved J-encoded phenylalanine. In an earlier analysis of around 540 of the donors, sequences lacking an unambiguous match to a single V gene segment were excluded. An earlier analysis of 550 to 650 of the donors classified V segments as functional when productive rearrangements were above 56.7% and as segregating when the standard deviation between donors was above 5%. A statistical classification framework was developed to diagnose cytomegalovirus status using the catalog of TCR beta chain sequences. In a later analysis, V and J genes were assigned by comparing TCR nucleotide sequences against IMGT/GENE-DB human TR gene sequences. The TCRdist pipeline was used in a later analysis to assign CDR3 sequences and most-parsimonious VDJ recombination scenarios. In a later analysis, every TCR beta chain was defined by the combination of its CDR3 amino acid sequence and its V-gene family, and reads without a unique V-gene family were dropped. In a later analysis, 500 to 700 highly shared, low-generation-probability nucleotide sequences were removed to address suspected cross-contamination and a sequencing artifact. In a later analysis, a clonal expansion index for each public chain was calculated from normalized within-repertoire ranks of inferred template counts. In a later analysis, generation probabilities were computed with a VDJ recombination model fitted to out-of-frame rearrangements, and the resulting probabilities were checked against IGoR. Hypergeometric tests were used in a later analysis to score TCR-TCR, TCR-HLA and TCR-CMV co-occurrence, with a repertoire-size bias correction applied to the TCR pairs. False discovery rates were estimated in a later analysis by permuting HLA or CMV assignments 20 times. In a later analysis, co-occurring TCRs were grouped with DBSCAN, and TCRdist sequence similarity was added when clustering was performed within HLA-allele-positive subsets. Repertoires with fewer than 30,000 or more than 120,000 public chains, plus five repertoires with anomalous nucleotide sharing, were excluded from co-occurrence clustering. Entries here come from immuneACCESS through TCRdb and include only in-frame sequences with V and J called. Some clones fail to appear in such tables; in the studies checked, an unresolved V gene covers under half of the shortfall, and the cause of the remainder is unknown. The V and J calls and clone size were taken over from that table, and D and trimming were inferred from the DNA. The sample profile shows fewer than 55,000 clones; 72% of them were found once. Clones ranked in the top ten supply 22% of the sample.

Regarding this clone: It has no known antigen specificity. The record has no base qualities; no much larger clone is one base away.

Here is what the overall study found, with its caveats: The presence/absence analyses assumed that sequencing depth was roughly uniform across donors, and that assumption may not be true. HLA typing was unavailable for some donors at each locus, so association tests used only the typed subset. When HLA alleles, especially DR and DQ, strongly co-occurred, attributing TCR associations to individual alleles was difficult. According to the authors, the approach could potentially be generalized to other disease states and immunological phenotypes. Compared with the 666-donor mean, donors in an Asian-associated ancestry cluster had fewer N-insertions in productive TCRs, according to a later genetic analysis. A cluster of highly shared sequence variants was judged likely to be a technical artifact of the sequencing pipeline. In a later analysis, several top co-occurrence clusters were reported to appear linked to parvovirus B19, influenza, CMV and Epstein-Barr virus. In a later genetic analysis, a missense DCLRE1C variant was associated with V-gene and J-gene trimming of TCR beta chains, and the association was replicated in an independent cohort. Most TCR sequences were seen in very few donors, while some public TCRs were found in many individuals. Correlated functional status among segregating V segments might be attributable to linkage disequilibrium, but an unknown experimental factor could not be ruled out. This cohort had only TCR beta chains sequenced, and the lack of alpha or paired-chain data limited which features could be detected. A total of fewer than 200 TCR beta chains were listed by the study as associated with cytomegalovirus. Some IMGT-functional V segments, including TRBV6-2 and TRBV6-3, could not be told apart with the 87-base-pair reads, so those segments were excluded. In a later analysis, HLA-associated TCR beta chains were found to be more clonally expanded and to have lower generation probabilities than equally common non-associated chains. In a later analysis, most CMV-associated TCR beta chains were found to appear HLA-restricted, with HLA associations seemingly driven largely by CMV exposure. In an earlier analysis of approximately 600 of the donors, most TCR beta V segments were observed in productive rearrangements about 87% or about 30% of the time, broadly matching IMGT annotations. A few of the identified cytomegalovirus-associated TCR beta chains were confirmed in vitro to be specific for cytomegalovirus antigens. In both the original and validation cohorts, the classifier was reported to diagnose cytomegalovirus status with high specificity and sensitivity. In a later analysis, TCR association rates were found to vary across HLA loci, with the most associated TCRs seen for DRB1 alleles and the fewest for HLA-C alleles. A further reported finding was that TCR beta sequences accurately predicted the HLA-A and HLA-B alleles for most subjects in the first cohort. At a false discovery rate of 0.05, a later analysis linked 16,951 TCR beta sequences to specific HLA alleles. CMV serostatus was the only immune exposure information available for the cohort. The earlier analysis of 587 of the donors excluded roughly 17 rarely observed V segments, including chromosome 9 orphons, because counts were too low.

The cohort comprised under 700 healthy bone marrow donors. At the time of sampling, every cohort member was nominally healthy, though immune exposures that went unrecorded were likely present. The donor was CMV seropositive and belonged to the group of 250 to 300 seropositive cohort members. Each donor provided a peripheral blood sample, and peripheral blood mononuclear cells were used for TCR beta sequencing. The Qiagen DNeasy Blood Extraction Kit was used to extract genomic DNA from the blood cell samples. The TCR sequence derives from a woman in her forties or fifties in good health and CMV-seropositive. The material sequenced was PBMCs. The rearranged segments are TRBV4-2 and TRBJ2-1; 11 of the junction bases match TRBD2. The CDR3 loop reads CASSQETSGISGEQFF. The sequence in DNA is TGTGCCAGCAGCCAGGAGACTAGCGGGATATCTGGTGAGCAGTTCTTC.